Reported below is one TCR beta chain. No antigen is known for it. Sequence at one end of the junction differs from germline and may be a read error. Random hexamers were used to reverse transcribe the RNA input (about 0.5 to 1 ug). MiXCR, applied by TCRdb to the immunoSEQ multiplex PCR reads, yields one record per CDR3 protein. Of approximately 190,000 distinct CDR3 sequences in the sample, approximately 96% were seen once. This sample was included in a study of CD8 T cells in Susac syndrome. In the study overall: About 6 sequenced Susac syndrome patients had clinically active disease, while eight were in remission.

Study-level findings and limits: As acknowledged by the study, its TCR sequencing and HLA analysis included a relatively small number of individuals.

The CDR3 spans 13 residues. The germline V gene encodes CDR1 GTSNPN and CDR2 SVGIG (reference sequence). Sequenced: CD4+ T cells from PBMCs. This chain connects TRBV30 to TRBJ1-5; tentatively, D is TRBD1 (5 bases). This sequence was found in a human donor with Susac syndrome. As DNA, the CDR3 is TGCTCCGCGACAGTGGGTAGCAATCAGCCCCAGCATTTT. It codes for CSATVGSNQPQHF.